Listed here are 25 T cell receptor beta chains from one sample, sequenced in a study of blood T cell repertoires in COVID-19. Only in-frame clones appear in the TCRdb table, and some are missing; sequencing was by immunoSEQ multiplex PCR. The sample holds around 52,000 clones, approximately 86% seen once. Sequenced: peripheral blood. The receptors here all came from a woman older than 75 with COVID-19, enrolled during active disease.

This chain uses TRBV6-5 with TRBJ1-5; 7 bases line up with TRBD1. With 6 bases clipped from V and 4 bases from J, the junction kept 9 bases outside the gene matches. The CDR3 has 15 residues. Germline CDR1 is MNHEY and CDR2 is SVGAGI. CDR3 protein: CASSAPPGQNQPQHF. The DNA for the CDR3 is TGTGCCAGCAGCGCCCCCCCGGGACAGAATCAGCCCCAGCATTTT.

The chain employs TRBV7-8 and TRBJ1-4, with TRBD1 identical over 7 bases. The CDR3 totals 14 residues. The J segment lost 8 bases and the V segment lost 6 bases, leaving 9 bases of the junction unmatched. Germline V CDR1 and CDR2: SGHVS, FQNEAQ. CDR3 sequence (DNA): TGTGCCAGCAGTGTAGGGGGCGCAAGCGAAAAACTGTTTTTT. Translation gives CASSVGGASEKLFF.

The J gene is TRBJ2-3, the V gene TRBV11-3; maybe TRBD1 (6 bases). Trimming took 1 base from V and 2 from J, leaving 10 bases between them. Per the germline V gene, CDR1 is SGHNT and CDR2 is YENEEA. The CDR3 covers 15 residues. Written as DNA, the CDR3 is TGTGCCAGCAGCTTAGGGACAGAGTTCACAGATACGCAGTATTTT. This codes for CASSLGTEFTDTQYF.

This clone came up once. This chain uses TRBV5-4 with TRBJ1-3; unclear D gene. V was shortened by 1 base and J by 0 bases, with 8 bases between the two germline ends. The V gene's germline CDR1 is SGHNT and CDR2 YYREEE (reference sequence). CDR3 length: 15 amino acids. In DNA form, the CDR3 reads TGTGCCAGCAGCTTGCTCGGGGTCTCTGGAAACACCATATATTTT. Translated: CASSLLGVSGNTIYF.

The CDR3 coding sequence is TGCGCCAGCAGCCTATCAGGACACCAGGGCACTGAAGCTTTCTTT. It yields the protein CASSLSGHQGTEAFF. The V gene is TRBV5-1, the J gene TRBJ1-1; D may be TRBD1 (5 bases). This CDR3 spans 15 amino acids. V was cut by 4 bases and J by 4 bases, with 17 bases left in between. Germline CDR1 reads SGHRS; CDR2 reads YFSETQ.

This clone was observed a few times. The chain couples TRBV2 to TRBJ1-4; 7 nucleotides agree with TRBD1. Trimming removed 7 bases from V and 4 bases from J; junction bases left unmatched: 9. The CDR3 is 15 amino acids. Germline loops: CDR1 SNHLY, CDR2 FYNNEI. CDR3 in amino acids: CASTNPGGGNEKLFF. CDR3 in DNA: TGTGCCAGCACCAATCCAGGGGGTGGTAATGAAAAACTGTTTTTT.

This rearrangement joins TRBV5-4 to TRBJ1-4; the D gene is possibly TRBD1 (5 bases). V was pared by 5 bases and J by 4 bases, with 9 bases between. The CDR3 spans 13 residues. Germline loops: CDR1 SGHNT, CDR2 YYREEE (reference sequence). The CDR3 loop reads CASSQGRNEKLFF. The CDR3, as DNA: TGTGCCAGCAGTCAGGGCCGTAATGAAAAACTGTTTTTT.

This chain uses TRBV11-2 with TRBJ2-7, with D perhaps TRBD1 (6 bases). The CDR3 runs 16 residues. The V end was cut by 4 bases, the J end by 0 bases, with 16 bases between. Germline V gene lookup returns CDR1 SGHAT and CDR2 FQNNGV. The CDR3 coding sequence is TGTGCCAGCAGCTCCGAGGCAGGGGCCAGCTCCTACGAGCAGTACTTC. It translates to CASSSEAGASSYEQYF.

This chain uses TRBV5-1 with TRBJ1-1; D remains unclear. V lost 4 bases, J lost 1 base, and 14 bases lay in between. The CDR3 loop spans 15 amino acids. Germline CDR1 and CDR2: SGHRS and YFSETQ. CDR3: CASSPVAAGNTEAFF. The CDR3 DNA reads TGCGCCAGCAGCCCGGTAGCGGCAGGGAACACTGAAGCTTTCTTT.

V usage is TRBV6-2 or TRBV6-3 and J usage is TRBJ1-1, with TRBD1 matching 8 bases. Germline assignment: CDR1 MNHEY and CDR2 SVGEGT. The junction had 7 bases not matched to a gene; V was cut back by 7 bases and J by 6 bases. The CDR3 contains 13 residues. In DNA, the CDR3 is TGTGCCAGCACCCCAGGGGGCTCGGCTGAAGCTTTCTTT. It encodes CASTPGGSAEAFF.

The chain links TRBV7-8 to TRBJ1-6; D call uncertain. This CDR3 is 19 amino acids long. V lost 0 bases to trimming and J lost 0 bases, with 15 bases between them. Germline CDR1 is SGHVS and CDR2 is FQNEAQ. CDR3 DNA: TGTGCCAGCAGCTTAGCGATAGTGGCCGGGAGCTCCTATAATTCACCCCTCCACTTT. Its protein is CASSLAIVAGSSYNSPLHF.

This clone was recorded once. The chain is built from TRBV10-3 and TRBJ1-6; D is perhaps TRBD1 (6 bases). The germline V gene has CDR1 ENHRY and CDR2 SYGVKD. Between the trimmed V and J ends, which lost 6 bases and 0 bases, there was a span of 12 bases. This CDR3 comprises 16 residues. CDR3 DNA: TGTGCCATCAGACAGGGTTATAGCTCCTATAATTCACCCCTCCACTTT. Translating gives CAIRQGYSSYNSPLHF.

The chain links TRBV19 to TRBJ1-5; 8 nucleotides line up with TRBD1. The CDR3 spans 17 residues. Germline loops: CDR1 LNHDA, CDR2 SQIVND (reference sequence). J lost 3 bases, V lost 5 bases, and 12 bases had no gene match. This chain's CDR3 is CASSGSRQGTNNQPQHF. CDR3 in DNA: TGTGCCAGTAGTGGAAGCCGACAGGGGACGAACAATCAGCCCCAGCATTTT.

The table lists this clone with a few counts. The chain links TRBV28 to TRBJ1-2; 7 bases match TRBD1. This CDR3 comprises 14 residues. Germline assignment: CDR1 MDHEN and CDR2 SYDVKM. V dropped 7 bases and J dropped 2; count of bases not matched to a gene: 7. The chain's CDR3 is CASKMTGLNYGYTF. Here the CDR3 DNA reads TGTGCCAGCAAGATGACAGGGCTAAACTATGGCTACACCTTC.

The chain uses TRBV6-5 and TRBJ1-6; D possibly corresponds to TRBD1 (6 bases). The CDR3 is made up of 16 amino acids. Germline CDR1 reads MNHEY; CDR2 reads SVGAGI. Deletions cut 1 base from V and 7 bases from J, with 14 bases between. The CDR3 loop is CASSYLTGKRNSPLHF. The CDR3 nucleotides are TGTGCCAGCAGTTACTTAACAGGGAAGAGGAATTCACCCCTCCACTTT.

J is TRBJ1-5 and V is TRBV7-2; D gene ambiguous. This CDR3 has 15 amino acids. V was clipped by 1 base and J by 0 bases, with 7 bases between them. Germline CDR1 and CDR2: SGHTA and FQGNSA. CDR3 coding DNA: TGTGCCAGCAGCTTAGAACAACATAGCAATCAGCCCCAGCATTTT. Amino acids: CASSLEQHSNQPQHF.

Here the CDR3 reads CASNNYRETNYGYTF. Written as DNA, the CDR3 is TGTGCCAGCAATAATTACAGGGAAACTAACTATGGCTACACCTTC. This rearrangement joins TRBV2 to TRBJ1-2, with D possibly TRBD1 on 6 matching bases. The CDR3 is 15 amino acids. CDR1 is SNHLY, CDR2 FYNNEI, per germline. V lost 7 bases and J lost 0, with 15 bases in between.

A word on this clone: The junction departs from germline at one end; a sequencing error may be responsible. The chain couples TRBV6-5 to TRBJ1-5; D might be TRBD1 (6 bases). This CDR3 is built from 15 residues. Germline values: CDR1 MNHEY, CDR2 SVGAGI. The CDR3 bases are TGTGCCAGCAGCCTGACAGGATATAGCAATCAGCCCCAACATTTT. It codes for CASSLTGYSNQPQHF.

V gene TRBV4-1 combines with J gene TRBJ2-5, with D possibly TRBD1 on 6 matching bases. V lost 5 bases and J 5 bases, leaving 12 bases between the germline ends. In germline, CDR1 is MGHRA, CDR2 YSYEKL. CDR3 length: 13 residues. The CDR3 DNA follows: TGCGCCAGCAGCACGACAGGAGTTGAGACCCAGTACTTC. Translated, it gives CASSTTGVETQYF.

This clone has a handful of counts. The CDR3: CASSQYEVPADTQYF. DNA of the CDR3: TGTGCCAGCAGTCAATATGAGGTCCCTGCAGATACGCAGTATTTT. V usage is TRBV6-6 and J usage is TRBJ2-3; no firm D call. The germline V gene encodes CDR1 MNHNY and CDR2 SVGAGI (reference sequence). Trimming removed 5 bases at V and 4 bases at J, with 16 bases between. CDR3 size: 15 residues.

The chain uses TRBV6-1 and TRBJ1-5; D is unclear. The CDR3 totals 17 residues. The V and J ends lost 3 bases and 6 bases respectively, with 21 bases between them. CDR1 is MNHNS and CDR2 is SASEGT in the germline V gene. The CDR3 loop is CASSEVATRGWGQPQHF. The CDR3 coding sequence is TGTGCCAGCAGTGAGGTGGCTACCCGGGGATGGGGTCAGCCCCAGCATTTT.

In its sample, this clone was seen once. The rearrangement joins TRBV5-1 to TRBJ2-7; 7 positions agree with TRBD1. Trimming cost V 4 bases and J 5 bases; bases outside gene matches: 9. The CDR3 loop spans 14 amino acids. The germline gives CDR1 SGHRS, CDR2 YFSETQ. Here the CDR3 reads CASSTPTGKDEQYF. In DNA form, the CDR3 reads TGCGCCAGCAGCACACCGACAGGGAAGGACGAGCAGTACTTC. The full variable domain, in which reference TRBV5-1 and TRBJ2-7 provide the parts outside the CDR3, is KAGVTQTPRYLIKTRGQQVTLSCSPISGHRSVSWYQQTPGQGLQFLFEYFSETQRNKGNFPGRFSGRQFSNSRSEMNVSTLELGDSALYLCASSTPTGKDEQYFGPGTRLTVT.

The chain links TRBV7-2 to TRBJ1-4; D is perhaps TRBD1 (5 bases). Germline V gene sequence: CDR1 SGHTA, CDR2 FQGNSA. V shed 5 bases and J shed 7 bases, with 11 bases lying between them. The CDR3 is 13 amino acids. CDR3 sequence (DNA): TGTGCCAGCAGCCGCGGGGGGATTGAAAAACTGTTTTTT. It codes for CASSRGGIEKLFF.

The rearrangement joins TRBV7-9 to TRBJ1-1, with D perhaps TRBD1 (5 bases). This CDR3 is built from 14 residues. Germline V gene sequence: CDR1 SEHNR, CDR2 FQNEAQ (reference sequence). Trimming took off 5 bases at V and 4 bases at J, with 14 bases between the two ends. The CDR3 is CASSREGKPTEAFF. CDR3 nucleotide sequence: TGTGCCAGCAGCAGGGAGGGGAAGCCCACTGAAGCTTTCTTT.

This chain uses TRBV3-1 (or the pseudogene TRBV3-2) with TRBJ1-2; weak D call: TRBD1 (5 bases). This CDR3 has 15 amino acids. Germline loops: CDR1 LGHDT, CDR2 YNNKEL (reference sequence). The V end lost 0 bases, the J end lost 8 bases, and 16 bases lay between the germline ends. CDR3 sequence (DNA): TGTGCCAGCAGCCAAGATCTGGTAGGGGTAGGCGGCTACACCTTC. It yields the protein CASSQDLVGVGGYTF.